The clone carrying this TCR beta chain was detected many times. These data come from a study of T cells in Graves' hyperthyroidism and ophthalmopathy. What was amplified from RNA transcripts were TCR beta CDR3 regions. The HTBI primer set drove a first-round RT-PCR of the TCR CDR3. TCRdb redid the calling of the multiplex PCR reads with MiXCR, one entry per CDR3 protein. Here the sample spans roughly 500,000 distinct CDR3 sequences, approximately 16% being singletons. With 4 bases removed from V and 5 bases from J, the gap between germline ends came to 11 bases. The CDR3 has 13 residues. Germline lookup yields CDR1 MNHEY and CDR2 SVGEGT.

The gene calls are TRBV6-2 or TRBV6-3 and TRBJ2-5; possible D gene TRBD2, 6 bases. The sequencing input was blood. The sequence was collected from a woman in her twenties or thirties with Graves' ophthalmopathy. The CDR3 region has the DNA TGTGCCAGCAGTTCCCTCGGGGGTGAGACCCAGTACTTC. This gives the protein CASSSLGGETQYF.